These 23 T cell receptor beta chains came from one sample sequenced in a study of blood T cell repertoires in COVID-19. Generated by immunoSEQ multiplex PCR, the TCRdb table keeps only in-frame clones and is missing some. This table has over 600,000 clones, 75% to 90% appearing once. Input material: peripheral blood. These receptors originate from a woman younger than 30 with acute or convalescent COVID-19.

The chain combines TRBV15 with TRBJ1-3, with D hard to call. Germline V CDR1 and CDR2: LNHNV, YYDKDF (reference sequence). The V gene lost 0 bases and the J gene lost 0 bases, with 15 bases spanning the gap. CDR3 length: 18 amino acids. CDR3 nucleotide sequence: TGTGCCACCAGCAGAGACTTTTTACTCGTCCTCTCTGGAAACACCATATATTTT. The encoded protein is CATSRDFLLVLSGNTIYF.

The V call is TRBV6-5, the J call TRBJ1-5; no definite D call. The CDR3 totals 13 residues. The germline CDR1 and CDR2 sequences are MNHEY and SVGAGI. Trimming took 2 bases from V and 6 from J, leaving 8 bases between them. CDR3 nucleotides: TGTGCCAGCAGTTACGCCCGTAGTCAGCCCCAGCATTTT. Translating it yields CASSYARSQPQHF.

The chain joins TRBV19 to TRBJ2-7; maybe TRBD1 (6 bases). V lost 5 bases, J lost 1 base, and 12 bases lay in between. The CDR3 covers 14 residues. Germline values: CDR1 LNHDA, CDR2 SQIVND (reference sequence). CDR3 nucleotide sequence: TGTGCCAGTAGTCCATGGACAGATTCCTACGAGCAGTACTTC. Protein: CASSPWTDSYEQYF.

The rearrangement links TRBV30 to TRBJ1-4; D may be TRBD1 (5 bases). This CDR3 contains 14 residues. CDR1 is GTSNPN and CDR2 is SVGIG in the germline V gene (reference sequence). The V and J ends lost 3 bases and 4 bases respectively, with 12 bases between them. The CDR3 reads CAWSRGFSNEKLFF. CDR3 DNA sequence: TGTGCCTGGAGCCGGGGGTTTAGTAATGAAAAACTGTTTTTT.

The chain couples TRBV7-3 to TRBJ2-1, with 9 bases matching TRBD1. Trimming removed 5 bases from V and 4 bases from J; junction bases left unmatched: 9. CDR3 length: 16 residues. The V gene's germline CDR1 is SGHTA and CDR2 FQGTGA. CDR3 nucleotide sequence: TGTGCCAGCAGCCCTCGGGGACAGGGTGTATACAATGAGCAGTTCTTC. Amino acids: CASSPRGQGVYNEQFF.

The rearrangement joins TRBV5-6 to TRBJ1-1; TRBD1 aligns across 9 bases. In germline, CDR1 is SGHDT, CDR2 YYEEEE. Germline trimming cut 4 bases from V and 5 bases from J; bases unmatched to any gene: 12. The length of the CDR3 is 16 residues. The CDR3 bases are TGTGCCAGCAGCAGATACAGGGGGCAAGCGGTAACTGAAGCTTTCTTT. As protein: CASSRYRGQAVTEAFF.

The chain recombines TRBV27 with TRBJ2-7; maybe TRBD2 (5 bases). CDR1 and CDR2 (germline): MNHEY, SMNVEV (reference sequence). Between the trimmed V and J ends, which lost 2 bases and 5 bases, there was a span of 16 bases. The CDR3 length is 15 residues. The CDR3 sequence: CASSLRESDWDEQYF. DNA of the CDR3: TGTGCCAGCAGTTTAAGGGAGTCCGACTGGGACGAGCAGTACTTC.

The chain is built from TRBV27 and TRBJ1-5, with 7 bases that match TRBD1. V dropped 3 bases and J dropped 6; count of bases not matched to a gene: 8. The germline V gene encodes CDR1 MNHEY and CDR2 SMNVEV (reference sequence). There are 15 residues in the CDR3. In DNA, the CDR3 is TGTGCCAGCAGTTTTTCATCGGCAGGGGGTCAGCCCCAGCATTTT. This codes for CASSFSSAGGQPQHF.

Concerning this clone: The sample carries other DNA sequences with the same CDR3. The chain has TRBV11-2 and TRBJ1-2; a weak D match, TRBD1 (6 bases). Germline CDR1 and CDR2: SGHAT and FQNNGV. The CDR3 is 14 amino acids. The germline V and J ends were trimmed by 2 bases and 0 bases, with 7 bases remaining between them. CDR3 in amino acids: CASSLKGANYGYTF. The CDR3 nucleotides are TGTGCCAGCAGCTTAAAGGGGGCTAACTATGGCTACACCTTC.

The J gene is TRBJ1-1, the V gene TRBV19; D call uncertain. The CDR3 loop spans 13 amino acids. Germline V gives CDR1 LNHDA, CDR2 SQIVND (reference sequence). The ends were cut back, 7 bases at V and 5 bases at J, with 14 bases in the middle. CDR3 sequence (DNA): TGTGCCAGTATTAACCCCACGGGTACTGAAGCTTTCTTT. Its translation: CASINPTGTEAFF.

This chain uses TRBV11-2 with TRBJ1-3; weak D call: TRBD1 (6 bases). This CDR3 spans 16 amino acids. Per the germline V gene, CDR1 is SGHAT and CDR2 is FQNNGV. Trimming removed 5 bases from V and 0 bases from J, with 14 bases in between. CDR3 residues: CASSPRQELSGNTIYF. The CDR3 DNA reads as TGTGCCAGCAGCCCGCGACAGGAACTCTCTGGAAACACCATATATTTT.

CDR3 coding DNA: TGTGCCAGCAGTGACTCAGGAGACAGCCTTAATTCACCCCTCCACTTT. Residues: CASSDSGDSLNSPLHF. This sequence joins TRBV6-4 and TRBJ1-6, with D possibly TRBD1 on 5 matching bases. This CDR3 is 16 amino acids long. The ends were cut back, 0 bases at V and 6 bases at J, with 12 bases in the middle. Germline CDR1 is MRHNA and CDR2 is SNTAGT.

The rearrangement joins TRBV10-3 to TRBJ1-1; 9 bases line up with TRBD1. The CDR3 spans 14 residues. The V and J ends lost 7 bases and 5 bases, in that order; junction bases with no gene match: 8. The germline V gene encodes CDR1 ENHRY and CDR2 SYGVKD. CDR3 in amino acids: CAIKPATGGTEAFF. In nucleotides, the CDR3 is TGTGCCATCAAACCGGCGACAGGGGGAACTGAAGCTTTCTTT.

This sequence joins TRBV21-1 and TRBJ1-1. TRBV21-1 is a pseudogene. This CDR3 contains 11 residues. CDR3 bases: TGTGCCAGCGAGCGCAACACTGAAGCTTTCTTT. As protein: CASERNTEAFF.

J is TRBJ2-3 and V is TRBV19; D is possibly TRBD1 (6 bases). There are 13 residues in the CDR3. Germline loops: CDR1 LNHDA, CDR2 SQIVND (reference sequence). Trimming took off 7 bases at V and 5 bases at J, with 13 bases between the two ends. The CDR3 region is CASTVQGGDTQYF. The CDR3 nucleotides read TGTGCCAGTACAGTGCAAGGGGGAGATACGCAGTATTTT.

This sequence joins TRBV19 and TRBJ2-3, with 8 bases fitting TRBD1. Trimming at V came to 5 bases and at J to 0 bases, leaving 4 bases not matched to a gene. There are 15 residues in the CDR3. Germline V lookup: CDR1 LNHDA, CDR2 SQIVND (reference sequence). CDR3 residues: CASSARDRSTDTQYF. The CDR3 DNA is TGTGCCAGTAGTGCCAGGGACAGGAGCACAGATACGCAGTATTTT.

The V call is TRBV3-1 (or the pseudogene TRBV3-2), the J call TRBJ2-2; D may be TRBD1 (5 bases). V was trimmed by 4 bases and J by 4 bases, leaving 10 bases between them. The V gene's germline CDR1 is LGHDT and CDR2 YNNKEL (reference sequence). The CDR3 covers 14 residues. The CDR3 nucleotides are TGTGCCAGCAGCCCCCTGCAGGGCACCGGGGAGCTGTTTTTT. Its translation: CASSPLQGTGELFF.

The genes are TRBV4-1 and TRBJ1-5; unclear D gene. The V gene's germline CDR1 is MGHRA and CDR2 YSYEKL. The CDR3 is made up of 14 amino acids. The germline V and J ends were trimmed by 0 bases and 7 bases, with 10 bases remaining between them. The chain's CDR3 is CASSQDRGIQPQHF. The CDR3 nucleotides are TGCGCCAGCAGCCAAGATCGAGGAATCCAGCCCCAGCATTTT.

The chain combines TRBV14 with TRBJ1-1; D is unclear. Trimming removed 3 bases at V and 0 bases at J, with 14 bases between. CDR3 length equals 16 residues. Germline-derived CDR1 and CDR2 are SGHDN and FVKESK. The CDR3 protein is CASSQFQYELNTEAFF. The CDR3 DNA reads TGTGCCAGCAGCCAGTTCCAGTATGAATTGAACACTGAAGCTTTCTTT.

The chain couples TRBV19 to TRBJ1-2; 8 bases align to TRBD1. CDR1 and CDR2 from the germline V gene are LNHDA and SQIVND (reference sequence). The CDR3 is 15 amino acids. J gave up 2 bases and V 8 bases, and 10 bases lay outside the gene matches. The CDR3 here is CASDHRDRGNYGYTF. The CDR3 DNA reads as TGTGCCAGTGACCATCGAGACAGGGGAAACTATGGCTACACCTTC.

This clone was observed a handful of times. V gene TRBV5-4 combines with J gene TRBJ1-1; tentatively, D is TRBD1 (6 bases). Germline CDR1 is SGHNT and CDR2 is YYREEE (reference sequence). The CDR3 has 15 residues. The ends were cut back, 4 bases at V and 3 bases at J, with 16 bases in the middle. The CDR3 is CASSPTGGLDTEAFF. Written as DNA, the CDR3 is TGTGCCAGCAGCCCGACGGGGGGCCTAGACACTGAAGCTTTCTTT.

The V and J genes are TRBV15 and TRBJ1-2; no firm D call. CDR3 size: 14 residues. Trimming removed 0 bases from V and 4 bases from J, with 9 bases in between. Germline V lookup: CDR1 LNHNV, CDR2 YYDKDF (reference sequence). The CDR3: CATSRESRGYGYTF. The CDR3, as DNA: TGTGCCACCAGCAGAGAGAGCCGGGGCTATGGCTACACCTTC.

The genes are TRBV2 and TRBJ1-2; 7 bases are shared with TRBD1. CDR1 and CDR2 from the germline V gene are SNHLY and FYNNEI. The CDR3 sequence is 14 residues long. Losses at the gene ends were 4 bases for V and 3 bases for J; bases not matched to a gene: 5. CDR3 nucleotides: TGTGCCAGCAGTGGAACCGGGACAGACTATGGCTACACCTTC. Its translation: CASSGTGTDYGYTF.